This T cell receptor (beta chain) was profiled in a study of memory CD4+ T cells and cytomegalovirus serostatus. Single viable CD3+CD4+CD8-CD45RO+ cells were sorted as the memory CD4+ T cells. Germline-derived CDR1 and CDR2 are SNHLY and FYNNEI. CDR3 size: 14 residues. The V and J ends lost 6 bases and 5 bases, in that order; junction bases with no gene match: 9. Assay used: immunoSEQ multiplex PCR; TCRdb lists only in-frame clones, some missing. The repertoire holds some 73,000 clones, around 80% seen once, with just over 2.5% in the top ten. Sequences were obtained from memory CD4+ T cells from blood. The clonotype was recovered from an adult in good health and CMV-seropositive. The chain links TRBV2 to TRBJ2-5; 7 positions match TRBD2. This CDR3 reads CASRETRGGETQYF. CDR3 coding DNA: TGTGCCAGCAGAGAAACCCGGGGAGGGGAGACCCAGTACTTC.